This record looks at one TCR beta chain sequence and its context. Antigen specificity is unknown. Tumor tissue was taken before any definitive surgery or chemotherapy was given. The sample originates from a study of high-grade serous ovarian cancer treatment subgroups. Germline lookup yields CDR1 MDHEN and CDR2 SYDVKM. This CDR3 spans 14 amino acids. The V and J ends lost 3 bases and 2 bases respectively, with 9 bases between them. The study's findings and limits: Different patients shared almost no repertoire; same-patient tumors shared roughly 0.1 to 0.8. TCR clonal relatedness correlated positively with neoantigen level.

Sequencing used immunoSEQ multiplex PCR; TCRdb keeps in-frame clones, though not all of them. The profile covers roughly 9,000 clones, with about 85% appearing a single time and roughly 1.8% taken by the ten largest. Material for sequencing was tumor tissue. The gene calls are TRBV28 and TRBJ2-3, with D possibly TRBD2 on 5 matching bases. This clonotype was sampled from a human donor with high-grade serous ovarian cancer. As DNA, the CDR3 is TGTGCCAGCAGTTTGTCTGGACTCACAGATACGCAGTATTTT. Encoded protein: CASSLSGLTDTQYF.